A few counts support the clone carrying this T cell receptor beta chain. The sample is drawn from a study of blood T cells in healthy people across ages. The CDR3 has 12 residues. Germline loops: CDR1 ENHRY, CDR2 SYGVKD. With a J-beta primer mix and a sample-barcoded 5' primer, a second PCR ran roughly 6 to 11 cycles. TCRdb itself ran the 5' RACE reads through MiXCR, one entry per CDR3 protein. This table holds around 800,000 distinct CDR3 sequences, roughly 26% found once. These same records also appear under a second study, on T cells of mothers and their children.

The sequence derives from a boy aged 5 to 17 in good health. The gene calls are TRBV10-3 and TRBJ1-2, with TRBD1 matching 8 bases. Sequenced input: blood. This chain's CDR3 is CPSTGVDYGYTF. The CDR3 DNA is TGTCCTTCGACAGGGGTCGACTATGGCTACACCTTC.